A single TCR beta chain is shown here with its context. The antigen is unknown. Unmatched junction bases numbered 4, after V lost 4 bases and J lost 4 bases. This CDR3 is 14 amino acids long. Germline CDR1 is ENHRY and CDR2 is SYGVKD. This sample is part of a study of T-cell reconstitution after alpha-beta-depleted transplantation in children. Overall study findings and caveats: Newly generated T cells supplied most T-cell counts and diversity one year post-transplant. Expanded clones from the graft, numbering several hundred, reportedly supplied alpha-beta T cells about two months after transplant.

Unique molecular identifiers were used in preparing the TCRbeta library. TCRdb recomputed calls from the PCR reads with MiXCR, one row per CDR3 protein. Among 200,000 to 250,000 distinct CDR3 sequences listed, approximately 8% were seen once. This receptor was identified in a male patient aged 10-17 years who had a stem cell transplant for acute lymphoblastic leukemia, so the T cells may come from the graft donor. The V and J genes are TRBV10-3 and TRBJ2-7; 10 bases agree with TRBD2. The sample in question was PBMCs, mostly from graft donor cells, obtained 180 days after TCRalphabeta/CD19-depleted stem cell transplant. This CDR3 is CAISAGTSAYEQYF. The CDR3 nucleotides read TGTGCCATCAGTGCCGGGACTAGCGCGTACGAGCAGTACTTC.